This T cell receptor (beta chain) appears in the sequencing data of a study of shared clonotypes between healthy human individuals. Produced via immunoSEQ multiplex PCR; TCRdb's table is partial and in-frame only. The sample lists about 1 million clones; about 80% were seen once. Trimming cost V 4 bases and J 12 bases, with 14 bases left between them. This CDR3 has 12 residues. Per the germline V gene, CDR1 is SGHDT and CDR2 is YYEEEE. The clonotype comes from a man aged 18 to 29 in good health. Sequencing was carried out using memory CD4+ T cells sorted from blood. Subset given: CD45RA-negative fraction. The genes are TRBV5-6 and TRBJ2-1, with D unclear. CDR3 nucleotides: TGTGCCAGCAGCCCCCAGACGGGTGGGCAGTTCTTC. Its protein product is CASSPQTGGQFF.